This is a list of T cell receptor beta chains from one sample in a study of early T cells in non-severe SARS-CoV-2 infection. MiXCR, applied by TCRdb to the 5' RACE reads, yields one record per CDR3 protein. The table lists fewer than 85,000 distinct CDR3 sequences, 12% to 15% of them singletons, with 1.4% in the top ten. Input material: whole blood. These receptors all come from an adult who was a healthcare worker with PCR-confirmed SARS-CoV-2 infection or an uninfected control (not recorded which). CDR3s leave out the opening cysteine and the closing phenylalanine or tryptophan. Fields, in order: CDR3 protein, V gene, J gene.

CDR3: ASSLLNRGAEAF
V: TRBV3-1
J: TRBJ1-1

CDR3: AWSGHLRGGNQPQH
V: TRBV30
J: TRBJ1-5

CDR3: ASSLAGGTEQF
V: TRBV5-1
J: TRBJ2-1

CDR3: SAPLPGRMNTEAF
V: TRBV20-1
J: TRBJ1-1

CDR3: ASRTQGNTEAF
V: TRBV5-1
J: TRBJ1-1

CDR3: ASSLMAGDPYEQY
V: TRBV7-3
J: TRBJ2-7

CDR3: ASRPGTPSNQPQH
V: TRBV12-3/TRBV12-4
J: TRBJ1-5

CDR3: ASSAGLPYEQY
V: TRBV10-2
J: TRBJ2-7

CDR3: ASSFFGPGSDTQY
V: TRBV13
J: TRBJ2-3

CDR3: ASSLKGSEAF
V: TRBV7-9
J: TRBJ1-1

CDR3: ASSQASGTAYGYT
V: TRBV5-4
J: TRBJ1-2

CDR3: SARGTGQWNEKLF
V: TRBV20-1
J: TRBJ1-4

CDR3: ASSLAVFSGNTIY
V: TRBV12-3/TRBV12-4
J: TRBJ1-3

CDR3: ASSLDSAEQY
V: TRBV7-2
J: TRBJ2-7

CDR3: ASSLALGGSGEYNEQF
V: TRBV7-9
J: TRBJ2-1

CDR3: ASSLKGFAGYT
V: TRBV7-9
J: TRBJ1-2

CDR3: ASAIDTWAGELF
V: TRBV12-5
J: TRBJ2-2

CDR3: SARDLGRLATNEQY
V: TRBV20-1
J: TRBJ2-7

CDR3: ASGLLQETQY
V: TRBV2
J: TRBJ2-5

CDR3: SVPTGPTEAF
V: TRBV29-1
J: TRBJ1-1